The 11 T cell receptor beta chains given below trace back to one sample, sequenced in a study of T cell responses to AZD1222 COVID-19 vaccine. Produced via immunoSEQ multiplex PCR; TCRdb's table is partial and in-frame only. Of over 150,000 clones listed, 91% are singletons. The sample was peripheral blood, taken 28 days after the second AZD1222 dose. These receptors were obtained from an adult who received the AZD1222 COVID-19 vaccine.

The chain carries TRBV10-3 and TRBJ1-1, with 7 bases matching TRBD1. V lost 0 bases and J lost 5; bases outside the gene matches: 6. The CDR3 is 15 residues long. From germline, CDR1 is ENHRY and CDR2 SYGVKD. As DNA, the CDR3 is TGTGCCATCAGTGAGTCAGAGGGGGCGCGAACTGAAGCTTTCTTT. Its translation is CAISESEGARTEAFF.

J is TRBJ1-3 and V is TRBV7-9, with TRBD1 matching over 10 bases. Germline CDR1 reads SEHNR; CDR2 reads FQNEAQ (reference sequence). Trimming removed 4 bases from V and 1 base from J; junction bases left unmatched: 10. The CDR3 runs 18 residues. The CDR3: CASSSGTGVLISGNTIYF. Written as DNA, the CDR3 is TGTGCCAGCAGCTCCGGGACAGGGGTGCTCATTTCTGGAAACACCATATATTTT.

The CDR3 reads CASSDGASGRETQYF. CDR3 nucleotide sequence: TGCGCCAGCAGTGACGGGGCTAGCGGGAGAGAGACCCAGTACTTC. The chain uses TRBV10-1 and TRBJ2-5, with TRBD2 matching 10 bases. V was pared by 3 bases and J by 4 bases, with 5 bases of the junction left unmatched. The CDR3 is 15 amino acids. From germline, CDR1 is WNHNN and CDR2 SYGVQD (reference sequence).

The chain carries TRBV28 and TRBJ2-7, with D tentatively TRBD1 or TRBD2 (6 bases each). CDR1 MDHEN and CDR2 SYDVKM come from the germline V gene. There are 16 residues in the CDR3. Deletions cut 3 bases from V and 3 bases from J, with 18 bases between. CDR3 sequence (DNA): TGTGCCAGCAGTTTCGTAGGGGGAGGCCACGACTACGAGCAGTACTTC. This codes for CASSFVGGGHDYEQYF. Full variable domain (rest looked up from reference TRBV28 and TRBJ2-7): DVKVTQSSRYLVKRTGEKVFLECVQDMDHENMFWYRQDPGLGLRLIYFSYDVKMKEKGDIPEGYSVSREKKERFSLILESASTNQTSMYLCASSFVGGGHDYEQYFGPGTRLTVT.

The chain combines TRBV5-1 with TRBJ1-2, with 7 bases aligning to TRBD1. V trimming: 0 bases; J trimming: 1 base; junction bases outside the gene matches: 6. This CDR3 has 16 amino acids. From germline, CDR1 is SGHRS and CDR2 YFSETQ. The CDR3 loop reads CASSLEGGRVNYGYTF. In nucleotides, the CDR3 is TGCGCCAGCAGCTTGGAAGGGGGCAGGGTTAACTATGGCTACACCTTC.

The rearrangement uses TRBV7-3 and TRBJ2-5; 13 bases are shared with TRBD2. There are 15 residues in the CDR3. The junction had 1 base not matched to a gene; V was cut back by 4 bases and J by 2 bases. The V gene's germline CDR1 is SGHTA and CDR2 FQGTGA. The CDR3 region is CASSSGLAGQETQYF. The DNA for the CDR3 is TGTGCCAGCAGCTCGGGACTAGCGGGGCAAGAGACCCAGTACTTC.

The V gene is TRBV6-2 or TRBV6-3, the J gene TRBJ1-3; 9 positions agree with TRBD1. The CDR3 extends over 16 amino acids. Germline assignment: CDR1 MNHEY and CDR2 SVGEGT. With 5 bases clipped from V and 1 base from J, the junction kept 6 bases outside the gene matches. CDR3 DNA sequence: TGTGCCAGCAGTAAAAACAGGGGGCAATCTGGAAACACCATATATTTT. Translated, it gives CASSKNRGQSGNTIYF.

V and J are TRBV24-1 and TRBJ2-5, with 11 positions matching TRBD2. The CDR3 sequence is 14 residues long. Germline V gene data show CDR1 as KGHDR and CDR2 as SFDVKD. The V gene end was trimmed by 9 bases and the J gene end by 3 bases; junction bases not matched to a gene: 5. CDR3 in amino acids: CATGQGLAEETQYF. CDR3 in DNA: TGTGCCACCGGACAGGGACTAGCGGAAGAGACCCAGTACTTC.

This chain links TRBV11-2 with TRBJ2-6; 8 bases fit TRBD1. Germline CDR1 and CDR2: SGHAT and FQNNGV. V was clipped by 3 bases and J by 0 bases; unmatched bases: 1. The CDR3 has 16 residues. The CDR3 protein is CASSLTGASGANVLTF. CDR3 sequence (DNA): TGTGCCAGCAGCTTGACAGGGGCCTCTGGGGCCAACGTCCTGACTTTC.

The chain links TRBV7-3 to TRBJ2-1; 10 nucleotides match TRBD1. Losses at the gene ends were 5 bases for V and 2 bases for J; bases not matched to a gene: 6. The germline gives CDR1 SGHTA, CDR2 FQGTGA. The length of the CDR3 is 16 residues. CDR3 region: CASSTLGQGAYNEQFF. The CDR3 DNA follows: TGTGCCAGCAGCACCTTAGGACAGGGGGCCTACAATGAGCAGTTCTTC.

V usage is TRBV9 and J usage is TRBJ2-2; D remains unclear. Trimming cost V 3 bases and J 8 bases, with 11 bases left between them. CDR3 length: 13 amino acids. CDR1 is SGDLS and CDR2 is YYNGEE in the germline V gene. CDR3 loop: CASSGSTLGELFF. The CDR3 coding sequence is TGTGCCAGCAGCGGGTCGACTCTTGGGGAGCTGTTTTTT.